The next 10 T cell receptor beta chains were all read from a single sample in a study of early T cells in non-severe SARS-CoV-2 infection. TCRdb passed the 5' RACE reads through MiXCR, listing each CDR3 protein once. The sample has tens of thousands of distinct CDR3 sequences; 14% to 15% are singletons. Sequencing was done on a sample of whole blood. The receptors shown here come from an adult who was a healthcare worker with PCR-confirmed SARS-CoV-2 infection or an uninfected control (not recorded which).

The sample holds a few counts of this clonotype. CDR3 region: CASSQDISSYNEQFF. The CDR3 region has the DNA TGCGCCAGCAGCCAAGACATAAGCTCCTACAATGAGCAGTTCTTC. This chain links TRBV4-1 with TRBJ2-1; D is uncertain. Trimming took off 0 bases at V and 0 bases at J, with 6 bases between the two ends. CDR1 is MGHRA, CDR2 YSYEKL, per germline. The length of the CDR3 is 15 residues.

The rearrangement links TRBV7-2 to TRBJ2-5; D perhaps matches TRBD2 (5 bases). Per germline, CDR1 SGHTA and CDR2 FQGNSA. V was shortened by 1 base and J by 5 bases, with 17 bases between the two germline ends. The CDR3 sequence is 16 residues long. CDR3 amino acids: CASSLVGSRTGETQYF. The CDR3 DNA sequence: TGTGCCAGCAGCTTAGTCGGTAGCAGAACGGGGGAGACCCAGTACTTC.

Only one count was recorded for this clonotype. One junction end does not reproduce the germline sequence, and a read error may be involved. The V gene is TRBV11-2, the J gene TRBJ1-1, with a weak D call TRBD1 (6 bases). The germline CDR1 and CDR2 sequences are SGHAT and FQNNGV. The CDR3 totals 12 residues. CDR3 sequence reads: CTSSSGATEAFF. CDR3 coding DNA: TGTACCAGCAGCTCAGGGGCCACTGAAGCTTTCTTT.

Many counts were recorded for this clonotype. The rearrangement joins TRBV5-1 to TRBJ1-6; tentative D call: TRBD1 (5 bases). The CDR3 covers 15 residues. V was trimmed by 0 bases and J by 6 bases, leaving 10 bases between them. Per germline, CDR1 SGHRS and CDR2 YFSETQ. This chain's CDR3 is CASSLAGGTNSPLHF. As DNA, the CDR3 is TGCGCCAGCAGCTTGGCCGGGGGAACTAATTCACCCCTCCACTTT.

This clonotype was counted at least ten times. This sequence joins TRBV5-6 and TRBJ2-3; D uncertain. The V end was cut by 1 base, the J end by 0 bases, with 3 bases between. This CDR3 spans 13 amino acids. The germline gives CDR1 SGHDT, CDR2 YYEEEE. The CDR3, as DNA: TGTGCCAGCAGCTTGCGAAGCACAGATACGCAGTATTTT. Translation gives CASSLRSTDTQYF.

In its sample, this clonotype was seen a few times. The chain links TRBV12-3 or TRBV12-4 to TRBJ1-5; D is perhaps TRBD1 (6 bases). This CDR3 comprises 14 residues. V dropped 4 bases and J dropped 7 bases, with 14 bases sitting between them. The CDR3 sequence is CASSYERGGQPQHF. In DNA, the CDR3 is TGTGCCAGCAGTTATGAGAGGGGGGGCCAGCCCCAGCATTTT.

This clonotype was recorded many times. The rearrangement joins TRBV5-1 to TRBJ2-3; 11 bases are a match to TRBD1. The CDR3 runs to 15 residues. Losses at the gene ends were 0 bases for V and 9 bases for J; bases not matched to a gene: 6. Germline assignment: CDR1 SGHRS and CDR2 YFSETQ. The CDR3: CASSLEGQGARTQYF. The CDR3 coding sequence is TGCGCCAGCAGCTTGGAAGGACAGGGGGCCAGAACGCAGTATTTT.

This clonotype was detected ten times or more. The chain employs TRBV20-1 and TRBJ2-1; D possibly corresponds to TRBD1 (5 bases). V was pared by 0 bases and J by 6 bases, with 12 bases between. The CDR3 totals 14 residues. Per the germline V gene, CDR1 is DFQATT and CDR2 is SNEGSKA (reference sequence). The CDR3, as DNA: TGCAGTGCTAGAGATGTCCAGGGAATCAATGAGCAGTTCTTC. It translates to CSARDVQGINEQFF.

The V gene is TRBV6-6, the J gene TRBJ1-2; 7 bases fit TRBD1. The CDR3 has 13 residues. Unmatched junction bases numbered 4, after V lost 4 bases and J lost 5 bases. Germline CDR1 reads MNHNY; CDR2 reads SVGAGI (reference sequence). The CDR3 spells CASSSGTEYGYTF. DNA for the CDR3: TGTGCCAGCAGTTCTGGGACAGAATATGGCTACACCTTC.

This rearrangement joins TRBV29-1 to TRBJ2-7, with a tentative D call TRBD1 (6 bases). V was trimmed by 6 bases and J by 0 bases, leaving 15 bases between them. The length of the CDR3 is 14 residues. CDR1 and CDR2 (germline): SQVTM, ANQGSEA. The CDR3 DNA follows: TGCAGCGTCGTCCCCCAGGGGAGCTCCTACGAGCAGTACTTC. It specifies CSVVPQGSSYEQYF.